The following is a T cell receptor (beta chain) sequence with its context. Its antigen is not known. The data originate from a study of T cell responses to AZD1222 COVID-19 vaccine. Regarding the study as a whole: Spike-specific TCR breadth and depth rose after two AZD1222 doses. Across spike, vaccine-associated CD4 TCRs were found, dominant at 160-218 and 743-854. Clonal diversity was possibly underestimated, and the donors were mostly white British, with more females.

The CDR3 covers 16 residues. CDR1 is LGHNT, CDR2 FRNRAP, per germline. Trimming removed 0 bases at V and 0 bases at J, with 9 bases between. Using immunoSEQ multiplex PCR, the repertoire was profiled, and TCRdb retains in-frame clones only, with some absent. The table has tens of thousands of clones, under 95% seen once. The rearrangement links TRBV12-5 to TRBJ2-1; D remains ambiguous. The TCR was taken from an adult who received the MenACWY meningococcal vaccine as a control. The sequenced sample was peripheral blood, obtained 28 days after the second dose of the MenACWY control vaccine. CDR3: CASGLVGRSSYNEQFF. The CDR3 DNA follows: TGTGCTAGTGGTTTGGTAGGACGGAGCTCCTACAATGAGCAGTTCTTC.